The sequence of this T cell receptor (beta chain) was determined in a study of naive and memory T cell subsets. Study observations and caveats: Delayed type IV hypersensitivity infiltration was taken to explain higher tuberculin-site TCR counts.

CDR1 and CDR2 from the germline V gene are SGHAT and FQNNGV. CDR3 length equals 12 residues. The V and J ends lost 6 bases and 9 bases respectively, with 11 bases between them. Four PCR rounds used nested alpha and beta constant region primers plus the SP2 primer. TCRdb reprocessed the UMI-ligation and nested PCR reads with MiXCR, giving one entry per CDR3 protein. The profile covers tens of thousands of distinct CDR3 sequences, with 6% appearing a single time and 6.2% taken by the ten largest. This clonotype was counted at least ten times. Its antigen is unknown. Treatment given: skin biopsy from PPD injection site in Mantoux-positive individual. The library had UMIs added by 3' ligation of an oligonucleotide to TCR cDNA. Cells were not sorted; total RNA input targeted about 1 to 1000 ng.

The chain couples TRBV11-2 to TRBJ2-2; unclear D gene. Source: skin, taken from a tuberculin skin test site. The receptor's source is an adult in good health. CDR3 nucleotides: TGTGCCAGCAGTTTCGGGTCTCGGGAGCTGTTTTTT. This translates into CASSFGSRELFF.